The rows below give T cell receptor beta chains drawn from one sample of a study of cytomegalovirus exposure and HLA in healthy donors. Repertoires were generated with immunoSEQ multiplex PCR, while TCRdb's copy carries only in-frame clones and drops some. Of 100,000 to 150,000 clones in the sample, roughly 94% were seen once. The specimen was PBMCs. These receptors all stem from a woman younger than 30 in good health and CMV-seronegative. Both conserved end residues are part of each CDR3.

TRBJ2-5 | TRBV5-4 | CASSPRPLATETQYF
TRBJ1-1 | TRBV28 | CASSLRGFEAFF
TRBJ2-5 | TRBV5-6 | CASSPTGGLETQYF
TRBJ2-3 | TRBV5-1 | CASSLNPADTQYF
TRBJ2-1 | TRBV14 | CASSQGRGIYNEQFF
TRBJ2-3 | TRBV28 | CASSPFVGTGVLTDTQYF
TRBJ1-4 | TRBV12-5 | CASGWAGGRGEKLFF
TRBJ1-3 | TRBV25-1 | CASRRTAGNTIYF
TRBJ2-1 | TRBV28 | CASSYSTLHYNEQFF
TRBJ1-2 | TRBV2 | CASSDANGGRADYGYTF
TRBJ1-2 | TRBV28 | CASSESQGAYYGYTF
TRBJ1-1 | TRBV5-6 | CASSLRPTGIAFF
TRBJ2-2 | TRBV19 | CVSGKNTGELFF
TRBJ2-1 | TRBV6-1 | CASSGLGSNEQFF
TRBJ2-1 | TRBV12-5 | CASGQVGLFNEQFF
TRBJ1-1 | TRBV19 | CASSISPGMNTEAFF
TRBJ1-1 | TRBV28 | CASSLSNTEAFF
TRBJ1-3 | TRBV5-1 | CASSKDRDIYF
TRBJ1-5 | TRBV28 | CASRPGTGASNQPQHF
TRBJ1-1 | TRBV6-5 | CASSQGNTEAFF
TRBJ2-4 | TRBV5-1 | CASSLGGPGDIQYF
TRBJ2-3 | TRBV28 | CASTSGTGATDTQYF
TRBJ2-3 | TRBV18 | CASSPILTGSSTDTQYF
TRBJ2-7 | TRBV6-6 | CASRPSGNGYEQYF
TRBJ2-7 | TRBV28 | CASRGEGTGGYEQYF
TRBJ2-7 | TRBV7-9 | CASTYAGIQEQYF
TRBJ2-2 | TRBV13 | CASSLGETANTGELFF
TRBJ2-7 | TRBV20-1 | CSSGRSDEQYF
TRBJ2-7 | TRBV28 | CASWGGGYEQYF
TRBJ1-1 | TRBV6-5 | CASTTGGADGTEAFF
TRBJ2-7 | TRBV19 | CASSIRGQRNYEQYF
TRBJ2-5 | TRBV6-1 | CAGGAYQETQYF
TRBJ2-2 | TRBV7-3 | CASSGIAGGSGELFF
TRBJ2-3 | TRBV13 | CASSPRTSGTDTQYF
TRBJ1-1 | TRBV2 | CASRETGGQFTEAFF
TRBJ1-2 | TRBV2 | CASLPPAPGFIGYGYTF
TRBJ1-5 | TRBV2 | CASSRDINQPQHF
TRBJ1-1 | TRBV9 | CASSSLTAGNTEAFF
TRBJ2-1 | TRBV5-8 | CASSLVSVYNEQFF
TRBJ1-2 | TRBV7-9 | CASSFGTGGDYGYTF
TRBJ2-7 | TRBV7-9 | CASSSSGEQYF
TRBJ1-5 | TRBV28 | CASTKKDIYSNQPQHF
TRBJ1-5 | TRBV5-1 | CASSLSDRKNQPQHF
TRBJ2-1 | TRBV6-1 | CASSDRLDRGRASGNNEQFF
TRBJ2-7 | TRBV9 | CASSGWEGQGAEQYF
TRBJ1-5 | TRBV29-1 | CSVAFSSNQPQHF
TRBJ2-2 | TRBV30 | CAWRIRLADTGELFF
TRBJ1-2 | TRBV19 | CASSGQANYGYTF
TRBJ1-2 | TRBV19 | CASSAAHYGYTF
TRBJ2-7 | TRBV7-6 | CASSLGRLLQRGGPEQYF
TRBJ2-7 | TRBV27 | CASSPTPGTYEQYF
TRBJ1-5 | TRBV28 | CASSLLEGSQPQHF
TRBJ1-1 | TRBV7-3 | CASSLSQWTEAFF
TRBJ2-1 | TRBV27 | CASGLTSGYYNEQFF
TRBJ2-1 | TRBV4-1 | CASSQVTGGLPYNEQFF
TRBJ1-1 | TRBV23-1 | CASSLPGGYAEAFF
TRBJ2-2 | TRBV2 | CASRGGELFF